Described below is a single TCR beta chain sequence and its context. Its target is unknown. The data derive from a study of radiotherapy plus CTLA-4 blockade in lung cancer. Study-level background: The study recorded objective responses in about 20% of patients and disease control in 31%. Overall study findings and caveats: Early clonal dynamics of blood T cells, together with interferon-beta, were reported as the best response predictor. In blood, tumor-derived TCR clones expanded after radiotherapy plus ipilimumab.

Ipilimumab-mediated CTLA-4 blockade plus focal radiation was given to patients having chemo-refractory metastatic non-small-cell lung cancer. Generated by immunoSEQ multiplex PCR, the TCRdb table keeps only in-frame clones and is missing some. The repertoire holds approximately 85,000 clones, with around 81% as singletons. Germline loops: CDR1 LGHNA, CDR2 YNFKEQ. CDR3 size: 14 residues. V was shortened by 0 bases and J by 4 bases, with 9 bases between the two germline ends. The chain is built from TRBV4-2 and TRBJ2-5, with unresolved D. The source of this sequence is a human donor with non-small cell lung cancer that progressed on radiotherapy plus ipilimumab. The sequenced sample was peripheral blood, obtained from a patient treated with radiotherapy plus ipilimumab. The CDR3 DNA reads TGTGCCAGCAGCCAAGAGGGATGGGGAGAGACCCAGTACTTC. The encoded protein is CASSQEGWGETQYF.